This T cell receptor beta chain was recorded in a study of blood T cell repertoires in COVID-19. On the study more broadly: The analysed material was cDNA or gDNA that came from T cells, B-cell-depleted T cells, or PBMCs.

TCRdb's copy holds only in-frame clones and misses some; the assay was immunoSEQ multiplex PCR. The sample lists about 300,000 clones; 80% to 90% were seen once. As to this clone: This CDR3 is also generated by other DNA sequences in the sample.

The CDR3 consists of 13 residues. V shed 6 bases, J shed 4 bases, and the junction held 0 bases outside the gene matches. The germline gives CDR1 MNHEY, CDR2 SMNVEV (reference sequence). The TCR comes from a man between 18 and 35 years old who had recovered from COVID-19. The genes are TRBV27 and TRBJ2-7, with TRBD2 identical over 13 bases. What was sequenced was peripheral blood. The CDR3 is CASRLAGGYEQYF. The DNA of the CDR3 is TGTGCCAGCAGACTAGCGGGGGGGTACGAGCAGTACTTC.